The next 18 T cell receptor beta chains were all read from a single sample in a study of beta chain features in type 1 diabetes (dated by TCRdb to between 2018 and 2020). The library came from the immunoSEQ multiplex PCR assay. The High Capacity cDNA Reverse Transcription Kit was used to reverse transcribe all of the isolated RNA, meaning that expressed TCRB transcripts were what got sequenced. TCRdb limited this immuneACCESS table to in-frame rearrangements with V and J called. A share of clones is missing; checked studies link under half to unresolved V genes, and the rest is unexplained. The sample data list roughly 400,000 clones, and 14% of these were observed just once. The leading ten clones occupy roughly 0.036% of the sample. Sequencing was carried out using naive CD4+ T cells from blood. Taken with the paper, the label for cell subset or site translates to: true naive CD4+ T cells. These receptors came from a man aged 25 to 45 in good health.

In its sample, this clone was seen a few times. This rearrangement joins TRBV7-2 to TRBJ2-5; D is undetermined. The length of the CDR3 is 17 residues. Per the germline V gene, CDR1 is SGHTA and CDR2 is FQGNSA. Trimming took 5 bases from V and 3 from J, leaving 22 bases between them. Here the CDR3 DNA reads TGTGCCAGCAGCCCCGGCGCGGCCGCTCCCCGCGAAGAGACCCAGTACTTC. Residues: CASSPGAAAPREETQYF. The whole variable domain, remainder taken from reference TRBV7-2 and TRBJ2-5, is GAGVSQSPSNKVTEKGKDVELRCDPISGHTALYWYRQSLGQGLEFLIYFQGNSAPDKSGLPSDRFSAERTGGSVSTLTIQRTQQEDSAVYLCASSPGAAAPREETQYFGPGTRLLVL.

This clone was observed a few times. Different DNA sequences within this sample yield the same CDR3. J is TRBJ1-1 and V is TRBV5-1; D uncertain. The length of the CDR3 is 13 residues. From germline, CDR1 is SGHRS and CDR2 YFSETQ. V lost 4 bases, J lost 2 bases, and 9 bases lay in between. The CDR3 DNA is TGCGCCAGCAGCCTAGGACTTAACACTGAAGCTTTCTTT. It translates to CASSLGLNTEAFF.

DNA of the CDR3: TGTGCCAGCAGCGTGGGGTCGATAGCCAACACTGAAGCTTTCTTT. Its protein is CASSVGSIANTEAFF. V usage is TRBV9 and J usage is TRBJ1-1; D ambiguous. CDR1 is SGDLS and CDR2 is YYNGEE in the germline V gene. V was pared by 2 bases and J by 2 bases, with 13 bases between. The CDR3 runs to 15 residues. The complete variable domain, with remaining parts taken from reference TRBV9 and TRBJ1-1, reads DSGVTQTPKHLITATGQRVTLRCSPRSGDLSVYWYQQSLDQGLQFLIQYYNGEERAKGNILERFSAQQFPDLHSELNLSSLELGDSALYFCASSVGSIANTEAFFGQGTRLTVV.

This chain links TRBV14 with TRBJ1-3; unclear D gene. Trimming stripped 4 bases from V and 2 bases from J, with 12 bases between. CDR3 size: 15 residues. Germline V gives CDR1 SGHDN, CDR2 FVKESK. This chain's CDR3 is CASSLEQGPGNTIYF. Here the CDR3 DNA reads TGTGCCAGCAGCCTTGAGCAAGGGCCTGGAAACACCATATATTTT.

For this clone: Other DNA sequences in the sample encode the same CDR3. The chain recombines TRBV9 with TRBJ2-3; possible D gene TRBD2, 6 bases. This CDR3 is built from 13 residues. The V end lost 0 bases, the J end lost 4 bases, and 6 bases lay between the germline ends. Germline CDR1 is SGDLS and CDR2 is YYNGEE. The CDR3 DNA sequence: TGTGCCAGCAGCGTAGGGGGGGCAGATACGCAGTATTTT. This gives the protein CASSVGGADTQYF.

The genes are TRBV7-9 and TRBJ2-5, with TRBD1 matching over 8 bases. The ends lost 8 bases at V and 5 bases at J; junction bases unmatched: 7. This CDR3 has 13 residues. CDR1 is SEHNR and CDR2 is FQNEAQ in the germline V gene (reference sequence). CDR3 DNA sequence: TGTGCCAGCCAAGCAGGGGGCGGGGAGACCCAGTACTTC. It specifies CASQAGGGETQYF.

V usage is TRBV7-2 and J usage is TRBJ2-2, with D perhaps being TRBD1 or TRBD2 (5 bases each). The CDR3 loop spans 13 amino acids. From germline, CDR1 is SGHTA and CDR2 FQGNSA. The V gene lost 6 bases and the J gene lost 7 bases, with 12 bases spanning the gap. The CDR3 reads CASRVGTGGELFF. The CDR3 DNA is TGTGCCAGCAGAGTTGGGACGGGCGGGGAGCTGTTTTTT.

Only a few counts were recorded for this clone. The DNA for the CDR3 is TGTGCCAGCTCACCCCTCCAGGGGAACTCCTACAATGAGCAGTTCTTC. Translation gives CASSPLQGNSYNEQFF. The gene calls are TRBV18 and TRBJ2-1; D is possibly TRBD1 (6 bases). The CDR3 runs to 16 residues. The V end lost 3 bases, the J end lost 0 bases, and 12 bases lay between the germline ends. Per germline, CDR1 KGHSH and CDR2 LQKENI.

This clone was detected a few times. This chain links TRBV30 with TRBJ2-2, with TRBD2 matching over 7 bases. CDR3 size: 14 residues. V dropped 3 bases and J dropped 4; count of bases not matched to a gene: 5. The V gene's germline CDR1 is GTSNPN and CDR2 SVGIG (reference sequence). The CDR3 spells CAWRSSGRTGELFF. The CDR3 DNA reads TGTGCCTGGAGGTCTAGCGGTCGCACCGGGGAGCTGTTTTTT.

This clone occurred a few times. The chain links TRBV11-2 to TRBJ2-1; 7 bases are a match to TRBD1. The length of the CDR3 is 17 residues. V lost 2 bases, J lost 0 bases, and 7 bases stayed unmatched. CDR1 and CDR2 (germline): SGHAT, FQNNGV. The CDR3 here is CASSLRTGPLSYNEQFF. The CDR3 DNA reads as TGTGCCAGCAGCTTAAGGACAGGTCCCCTCTCCTACAATGAGCAGTTCTTC.

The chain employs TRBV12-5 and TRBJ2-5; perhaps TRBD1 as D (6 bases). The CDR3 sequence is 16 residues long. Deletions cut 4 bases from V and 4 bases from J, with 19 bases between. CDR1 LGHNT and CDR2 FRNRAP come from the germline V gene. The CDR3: CASGSSSPTGTETQYF. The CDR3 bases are TGTGCTAGTGGTTCCTCAAGTCCTACAGGGACAGAGACCCAGTACTTC.

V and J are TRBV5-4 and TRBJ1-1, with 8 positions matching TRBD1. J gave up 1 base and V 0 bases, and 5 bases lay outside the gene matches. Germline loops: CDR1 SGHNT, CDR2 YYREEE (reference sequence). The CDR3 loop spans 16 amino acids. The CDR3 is CASSLGPGTGNTEAFF. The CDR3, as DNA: TGTGCCAGCAGCTTGGGCCCCGGGACAGGGAACACTGAAGCTTTCTTT.

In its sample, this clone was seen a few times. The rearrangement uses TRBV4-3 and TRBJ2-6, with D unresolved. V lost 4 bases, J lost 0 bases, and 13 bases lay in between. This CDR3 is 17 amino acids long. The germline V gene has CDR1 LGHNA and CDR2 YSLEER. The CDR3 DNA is TGCGCCAGCAGCCGGCGGCAACTACTCTCTGGGGCCAACGTCCTGACTTTC. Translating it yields CASSRRQLLSGANVLTF.

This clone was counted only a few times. The CDR3 region has the DNA TGCGCCAGCAGCCAATACAGGGTGAACACTGAAGCTTTCTTT. Amino acid sequence: CASSQYRVNTEAFF. V gene TRBV4-1 combines with J gene TRBJ1-1, with D possibly being TRBD1 (6 bases). The ends were cut back, 2 bases at V and 0 bases at J, with 7 bases in the middle. Germline assignment: CDR1 MGHRA and CDR2 YSYEKL. This CDR3 has 14 amino acids.

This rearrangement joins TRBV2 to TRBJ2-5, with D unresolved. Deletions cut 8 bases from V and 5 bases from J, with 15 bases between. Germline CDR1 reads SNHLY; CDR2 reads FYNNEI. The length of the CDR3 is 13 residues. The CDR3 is CASSMTRLETQYF. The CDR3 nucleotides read TGTGCCAGCTCTATGACGAGGTTGGAGACCCAGTACTTC.

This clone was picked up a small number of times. The CDR3 DNA sequence: TGTGCCTCGAAGACTCGCGGGAGGGCCTGGGAGACCCAGTACTTC. This codes for CASKTRGRAWETQYF. The gene calls are TRBV30 and TRBJ2-5; 9 nucleotides match TRBD2. The CDR3 is 15 amino acids. Per the germline V gene, CDR1 is GTSNPN and CDR2 is SVGIG (reference sequence). Germline trimming cut 7 bases from V and 5 bases from J; bases unmatched to any gene: 14.

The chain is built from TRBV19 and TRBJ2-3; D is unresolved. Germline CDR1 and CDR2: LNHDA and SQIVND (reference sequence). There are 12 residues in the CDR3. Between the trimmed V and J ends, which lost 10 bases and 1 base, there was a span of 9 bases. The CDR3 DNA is TGTGCCACCACCCCAGGCACAGATACGCAGTATTTT. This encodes CATTPGTDTQYF.

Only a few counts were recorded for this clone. CDR3 sequence (DNA): TGTGCTAGTGGTTTGGGACTAGCGGGATCGTCCGGGGAGCTGTTTTTT. It codes for CASGLGLAGSSGELFF. The chain couples TRBV12-5 to TRBJ2-2, with 11 nucleotides matching TRBD2. This CDR3 comprises 16 residues. CDR1 LGHNT and CDR2 FRNRAP come from the germline V gene. V shed 1 base, J shed 6 bases, and the junction held 4 bases outside the gene matches. Looking up the rest from reference TRBV12-5 and TRBJ2-2 gives the full variable domain: DARVTQTPRHKVTEMGQEVTMRCQPILGHNTVFWYRQTMMQGLELLAYFRNRAPLDDSGMPKDRFSAEMPDATLATLKIQPSEPRDSAVYFCASGLGLAGSSGELFFGEGSRLTVL.